The clone carrying this T cell receptor (beta chain) was detected many times. Trimming left V 5 bases short and J 0 bases short, with 16 bases between. CDR3 size: 16 residues. Germline V gives CDR1 MNHEY, CDR2 SVGAGI. A single record per CDR3 protein comes from TCRdb applying MiXCR to the RACE reads. The repertoire has tens of thousands of distinct CDR3 sequences, roughly 11% of them found once; the top ten carry under 2.5%. Time point in this sample: patch test 2, 6 weeks after DPC sensitization. The treatment denotes: therapeutic diphenylcyclopropenone sensitization with weekly scalp DPC. Blood collection happened ahead of applying each patch test. This sample was included in a study of human T cells and chemical hapten exposure. Study context: Sensitization was performed using 2% DPC on a 2 cm by 2 cm upper inner arm skin site.

This sequence originates from a man between 35 and 55 years old with alopecia areata. Some clones in this sample may be carry-over from other donors' samples. The sequences come from whole blood, collected in connection with sensitization to the hapten diphenylcyclopropenone (DPC). The chain couples TRBV6-5 to TRBJ1-1; D call uncertain. The CDR3 region is CASSQSGFRLNTEAFF. The CDR3 nucleotides are TGTGCCAGCAGTCAATCAGGCTTCCGACTGAACACTGAAGCTTTCTTT.